The 27 T cell receptor beta chains in this list originate from one sample, sequenced in a study of metastatic and nonmetastatic thyroid tumors. With MiXCR, TCRdb reprocessed the PCR reads. The sample lists around 35,000 clones, around 17% occurring once. No patient had received any treatment before thyroid surgery. Sequenced material: blood. The origin of the receptors is a female donor with papillary thyroid cancer or a benign thyroid nodule (not recorded which). Some clones in this sample may be carry-over from other donors' samples.

This clone was found many times. V usage is TRBV11-3 and J usage is TRBJ2-1; weak D call: TRBD2 (6 bases). There are 14 residues in the CDR3. V was pared by 5 bases and J by 5 bases, with 13 bases between. CDR1 and CDR2 from the germline V gene are SGHNT and YENEEA. As DNA, the CDR3 is TGTGCCAGCAGCCCAAGGACGGGGGACAATGAGCAGTTCTTC. Translation: CASSPRTGDNEQFF.

This clone has at least ten counts. The chain joins TRBV5-1 to TRBJ1-3; 8 bases align to TRBD1. The germline V gene encodes CDR1 SGHRS and CDR2 YFSETQ. With V trimmed by 0 bases and J by 0 bases, 8 bases remained unmatched. The length of the CDR3 is 18 residues. For the CDR3, the DNA is TGCGCCAGCAGCTTGGGGGCCCCAGGGGGCGCCTCTGGAAACACCATATATTTT. Its translation: CASSLGAPGGASGNTIYF. The full variable domain, its missing parts supplied by reference TRBV5-1 and TRBJ1-3, is KAGVTQTPRYLIKTRGQQVTLSCSPISGHRSVSWYQQTPGQGLQFLFEYFSETQRNKGNFPGRFSGRQFSNSRSEMNVSTLELGDSALYLCASSLGAPGGASGNTIYFGEGSWLTVV.

Concerning this clone: Germline and junction disagree at one end, which may indicate a read error. The chain links TRBV6-1 to TRBJ1-5, with a tentative D call TRBD1 (5 bases). This CDR3 is 14 amino acids long. Germline V gene sequence: CDR1 MNHNS, CDR2 SASEGT. CDR3 region: CASSMTGAGKPQNF. The CDR3 region has the DNA TGTGCCAGCAGTATGACTGGGGCAGGCAAGCCCCAGAATTTT.

A word on this clone: The conserved phenylalanine or tryptophan is not found at the CDR3 terminus, so this likely reflects a read error. The rearrangement uses TRBV7-8 and TRBJ2-7; 7 bases are shared with TRBD2. The CDR3 covers 15 residues. The germline V gene has CDR1 SGHVS and CDR2 FQNEAQ. V gave up 1 base and J gave up 5 bases; unmatched junction bases: 8. DNA for the CDR3: TGTGCCAGCAGCTTAGGCCGGGGAGGGACCCACGAGCAGTACCTC. As protein: CASSLGRGGTHEQYL.

There are a few counts of this clone. The V gene is TRBV6-4, the J gene TRBJ2-3; D not certain. V lost 0 bases, J lost 3 bases, and 13 bases lay in between. The germline V gene has CDR1 MRHNA and CDR2 SNTAGT. This CDR3 region has 16 residues. The CDR3 spells CASSDSVGIGTDTQYF. CDR3 in DNA: TGTGCCAGCAGTGACTCGGTGGGAATAGGGACAGATACGCAGTATTTT.

In this sample, this clone turned up many times. The chain couples TRBV28 to TRBJ2-7, with D unresolved. The CDR3 length is 11 residues. CDR1 and CDR2 from the germline V gene are MDHEN and SYDVKM. Trimming cost V 8 bases and J 3 bases, with 8 bases left between them. For the CDR3, the DNA is TGTGCCAGCGGGCCGTTCTACGAGCAGTACTTC. This encodes CASGPFYEQYF.

This clone has ten or more counts. It may be a read error: a sequence one base away is much more abundant. J is TRBJ1-2 and V is TRBV30; D unresolved. The CDR3 has 13 amino acids. Per the germline V gene, CDR1 is GTSNPN and CDR2 is SVGIG (reference sequence). CDR3 region: CASLAGSNYGYPF. The CDR3 region has the DNA TGTGCCTCTCTGGCTGGATCAAACTATGGCTACCCCTTC.

CDR3 in DNA: TGTGCCAGCAGCCCTTACGGACAGGGAGAGACCATGTACTTC. As protein: CASSPYGQGETMYF. The chain couples TRBV27 to TRBJ2-5; 8 nucleotides line up with TRBD1. V lost 6 bases and J lost 13; bases outside the gene matches: 16. Germline-derived CDR1 and CDR2 are MNHEY and SMNVEV (reference sequence). The CDR3 is 14 amino acids.

This clone was observed many times. This sequence joins TRBV7-9 and TRBJ2-3, with D possibly being TRBD2 (5 bases). Germline loops: CDR1 SEHNR, CDR2 FQNEAQ (reference sequence). The CDR3 contains 17 residues. The V gene lost 0 bases and the J gene lost 1 base, with 14 bases spanning the gap. As DNA, the CDR3 is TGTGCCAGCAGCTTAGCCTCTCTAGCAAAGGGCACAGATACGCAGTATTTT. Translated: CASSLASLAKGTDTQYF. The full variable domain, rest sourced from reference TRBV7-9 and TRBJ2-3, is DTGVSQNPRHKITKRGQNVTFRCDPISEHNRLYWYRQTLGQGPEFLTYFQNEAQLEKSRLLSDRFSAERPKGSFSTLEIQRTEQGDSAMYLCASSLASLAKGTDTQYFGPGTRLTVL.

This clone has a handful of counts. J is TRBJ2-1 and V is TRBV6-1; D perhaps matches TRBD1 (5 bases). Germline V gives CDR1 MNHNS, CDR2 SASEGT. The CDR3 loop spans 14 amino acids. V was clipped by 7 bases and J by 4 bases, with 14 bases between them. In DNA, the CDR3 is TGTGCCAGCATCCTACAGGAACCTTACAATGAGCAGTTCTTC. This translates into CASILQEPYNEQFF.

This clone has a count of ten or more. CDR3 DNA sequence: TGCGCCAGCAGCTTGGAGGGGGGGGCTACTTCACCCCTCCACTTT. Its protein product is CASSLEGGATSPLHF. The chain uses TRBV5-1 and TRBJ1-6; D possibly corresponds to TRBD1 (6 bases). Trimming took off 0 bases at V and 9 bases at J, with 13 bases between the two ends. Germline V gene sequence: CDR1 SGHRS, CDR2 YFSETQ. The CDR3 is 15 residues long.

The V gene is TRBV3-1, the J gene TRBJ2-5; a possible D gene is TRBD2 (6 bases). This CDR3 contains 15 residues. Germline-derived CDR1 and CDR2 are LGHDT and YNNKEL (reference sequence). Trimming took 3 bases from V and 9 from J, leaving 20 bases between them. CDR3 DNA: TGTGCCAGCAGCCACCCAATGCGGGGCCAGACGGCCCAGTACTTC. Amino acids: CASSHPMRGQTAQYF.

This clone occurred many times. The chain joins TRBV9 to TRBJ2-1; D is unclear. The CDR3 totals 15 residues. Between the trimmed V and J ends, which lost 0 bases and 0 bases, there was a span of 7 bases. Germline V gene sequence: CDR1 SGDLS, CDR2 YYNGEE. Here the CDR3 DNA reads TGTGCCAGCAGCGTAGTCCCTAGCTCCTACAATGAGCAGTTCTTC. As protein: CASSVVPSSYNEQFF.

In this sample, this clone turned up a few times. The chain uses TRBV20-1 and TRBJ2-7; perhaps TRBD1 as D (6 bases). Germline CDR1 is DFQATT and CDR2 is SNEGSKA (reference sequence). The CDR3 length is 14 residues. The germline V and J ends were trimmed by 2 bases and 4 bases, with 15 bases remaining between them. The CDR3 nucleotides read TGCAGTGCTAGACAGGGGACCAACAATTACGAGCAGTACTTC. Residues: CSARQGTNNYEQYF.

This clone was seen repeatedly, ten times or more. The J gene is TRBJ2-3, the V gene TRBV28; D is possibly TRBD2 (6 bases). From germline, CDR1 is MDHEN and CDR2 SYDVKM. This CDR3 is built from 15 residues. Trimming pared 6 bases from V and 0 bases from J, leaving 13 bases between. In DNA, the CDR3 is TGTGCCAGCAGCGTGGCGGGGCTGAGCACAGATACGCAGTATTTT. Translated, it gives CASSVAGLSTDTQYF.

This clone was seen repeatedly, ten times or more. This chain links TRBV11-2 with TRBJ2-1; D gene ambiguous. The CDR3 runs 11 residues. Per the germline V gene, CDR1 is SGHAT and CDR2 is FQNNGV. The V gene lost 7 bases and the J gene lost 4 bases, with 5 bases spanning the gap. This CDR3 is CASTGYNEQFF. The CDR3 DNA reads as TGTGCCAGCACCGGTTACAATGAGCAGTTCTTC. The full variable domain, in which reference TRBV11-2 and TRBJ2-1 provide the parts outside the CDR3, is EAGVAQSPRYKIIEKRQSVAFWCNPISGHATLYWYQQILGQGPKLLIQFQNNGVVDDSQLPKDRFSAERLKGVDSTLKIQPAKLEDSAVYLCASTGYNEQFFGPGTRLTVL.

This clone was found many times. This chain links TRBV28 with TRBJ1-5, with 7 bases matching TRBD1. Germline V gene lookup returns CDR1 MDHEN and CDR2 SYDVKM. Trimming removed 5 bases from V and 7 bases from J; junction bases left unmatched: 11. The length of the CDR3 is 15 residues. In DNA, the CDR3 is TGTGCCAGCAGTCAAAGACAGGGTGGAGGCCAGCCCCAGCATTTT. This translates into CASSQRQGGGQPQHF.

In this sample, this clone turned up a few times. A much larger clone lies one base from this, so it may be a read error. This rearrangement joins TRBV6-4 to TRBJ1-5; D remains unclear. Trimming cost V 10 bases and J 5 bases, with 12 bases left between them. Per the germline V gene, CDR1 is MRHNA and CDR2 is SNTAGT. The CDR3 is made up of 12 amino acids. In DNA, the CDR3 is TGTGCCATGGACGATGGGCATCAGCCCCAGCATTTT. Protein product: CAMDDGHQPQHF.

This clone was detected a few times. The junction departs from germline at one end; a sequencing error may be responsible. This rearrangement joins TRBV30 to TRBJ1-2; D remains ambiguous. Germline V gives CDR1 GTSNPN, CDR2 SVGIG (reference sequence). The CDR3 sequence is 17 residues long. Here the CDR3 reads CARSELAGKSANYGYTF. In DNA form, the CDR3 reads TGTGCCAGGAGTGAATTAGCCGGAAAGTCCGCTAACTATGGCTACACCTTC.

About this clone itself: One end of the junction is discordant with germline, which a read error may explain. The V gene is TRBV7-3, the J gene TRBJ2-2; TRBD2 might be the D (6 bases). This CDR3 contains 16 residues. Germline CDR1 is SGHTA and CDR2 is FQGTGA. This CDR3 is CVSTTGTPGVTGELFF. Here the CDR3 DNA reads TGTGTCAGCACAACCGGGACTCCGGGTGTCACCGGGGAGCTGTTTTTT.

In its sample, this clone was seen a few times. The chain uses TRBV6-1 and TRBJ1-1; D call uncertain. Germline-derived CDR1 and CDR2 are MNHNS and SASEGT. The CDR3 sequence is 16 residues long. The ends were cut back, 5 bases at V and 3 bases at J, with 19 bases in the middle. CDR3: CASSSTVGRLDTEAFF. The CDR3 DNA is TGTGCCAGCAGTAGCACAGTAGGTCGGCTGGACACTGAAGCTTTCTTT.

This clone was counted at least ten times. V usage is TRBV9 and J usage is TRBJ1-3; 8 bases fit TRBD1. The CDR3 runs 16 residues. Germline CDR1 and CDR2: SGDLS and YYNGEE. After removal of 1 base from V and 4 bases from J, the junction contained 7 bases not matched to a gene. The CDR3 region is CASSVMGTGAGNTIYF. The DNA of the CDR3 is TGTGCCAGCAGCGTAATGGGGACAGGTGCAGGAAACACCATATATTTT.

This clone appeared many times. The chain recombines TRBV2 with TRBJ2-2; D remains unclear. The CDR3 loop spans 14 amino acids. In germline, CDR1 is SNHLY, CDR2 FYNNEI. The V end lost 1 base, the J end lost 4 bases, and 7 bases lay between the germline ends. The DNA of the CDR3 is TGTGCCAGCAGTGAAGGGAGAAGCACCGGGGAGCTGTTTTTT. As protein: CASSEGRSTGELFF.

The sample holds many counts of this clone. V gene TRBV7-2 combines with J gene TRBJ2-3; 9 bases line up with TRBD2. CDR1 SGHTA and CDR2 FQGNSA come from the germline V gene. V was pared by 5 bases and J by 3 bases, with 6 bases of the junction left unmatched. This CDR3 has 15 residues. CDR3 nucleotide sequence: TGTGCCAGCAGCAGGCTAGCGGGAAAAACAGATACGCAGTATTTT. Protein: CASSRLAGKTDTQYF. Full variable domain (remainder filled in from reference TRBV7-2 and TRBJ2-3): GAGVSQSPSNKVTEKGKDVELRCDPISGHTALYWYRQSLGQGLEFLIYFQGNSAPDKSGLPSDRFSAERTGGSVSTLTIQRTQQEDSAVYLCASSRLAGKTDTQYFGPGTRLTVL.

By sample share, this clone is large. The chain recombines TRBV28 with TRBJ2-7, with no clear D. The ends were cut back, 3 bases at V and 5 bases at J, with 5 bases in the middle. Germline CDR1 reads MDHEN; CDR2 reads SYDVKM. There are 11 residues in the CDR3. In DNA form, the CDR3 reads TGTGCCAGCAGTTTTGGAGACGAGCAGTACTTC. Protein: CASSFGDEQYF.

This clone has more than one count but fewer than ten. V gene TRBV11-2 combines with J gene TRBJ2-1, with 7 positions matching TRBD2. This CDR3 has 15 amino acids. The trim removed 4 bases at V and 7 bases at J, leaving 10 bases unmatched. The V gene's germline CDR1 is SGHAT and CDR2 FQNNGV. The CDR3 DNA follows: TGTGCCAGCAGCTACTCCGGGGGGAAGAGAAATGAGCAGTTCTTC. Its protein product is CASSYSGGKRNEQFF.

This chain links TRBV30 with TRBJ1-1; D ambiguous. Looked up from germline, CDR1 is GTSNPN and CDR2 is SVGIG (reference sequence). This CDR3 has 12 amino acids. V was cut by 5 bases and J by 14 bases, with 21 bases left in between. CDR3 DNA: TGTGCCTGGGGAAGGACGTACACTGAAGACTTCTTT. It specifies CAWGRTYTEDFF.